This T cell receptor beta chain was documented in a study of spatial heterogeneity in lung cancer. TCRdb re-called the 5' RACE reads through MiXCR, storing one row per CDR3 protein. The sample contains around 6,000 distinct CDR3 sequences, roughly an eighth of which appear only once. Time point meaning: sample taken at primary tumor resection. Material for sequencing was whole RNA from tumor, nontumor lung or frozen PBMC, left unsorted. This sequence originates from a male donor with early-stage non-small cell lung cancer. The input for sequencing was normal lung tissue next to the tumor, taken at surgery.

CDR3 amino acids: CATSDTLAGGPDSTDTQYF. The CDR3 nucleotides are TGTGCCACCAGTGATACACTAGCGGGAGGGCCGGATAGCACAGATACGCAGTATTTT. J is TRBJ2-3 and V is TRBV24-1; TRBD2 aligns across 13 bases. This CDR3 contains 19 residues. V shed 3 bases and J 0 bases; nucleotides not matched to a gene: 8. CDR1 is KGHDR and CDR2 is SFDVKD in the germline V gene.